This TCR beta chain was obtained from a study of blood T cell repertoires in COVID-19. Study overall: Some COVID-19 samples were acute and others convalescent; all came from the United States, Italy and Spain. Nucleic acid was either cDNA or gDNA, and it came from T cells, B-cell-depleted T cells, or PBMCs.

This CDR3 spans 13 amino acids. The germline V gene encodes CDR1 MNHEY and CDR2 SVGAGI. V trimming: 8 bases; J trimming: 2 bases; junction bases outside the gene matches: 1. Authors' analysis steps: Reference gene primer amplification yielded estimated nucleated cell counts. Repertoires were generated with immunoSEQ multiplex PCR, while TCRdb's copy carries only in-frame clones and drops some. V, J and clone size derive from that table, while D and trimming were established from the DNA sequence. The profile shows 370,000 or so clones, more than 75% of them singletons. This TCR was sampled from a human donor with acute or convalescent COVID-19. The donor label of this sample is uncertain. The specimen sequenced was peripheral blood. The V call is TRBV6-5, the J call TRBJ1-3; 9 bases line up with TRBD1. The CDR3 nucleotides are TGTGCCAGCCGGGACAGGGCTGGAAACACCATATATTTT. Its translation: CASRDRAGNTIYF.